Following are 18 T cell receptor beta chains from one sample sequenced in a study of T-cell memory formation after mild COVID-19. TCRdb re-called the 5' RACE reads through MiXCR, storing one row per CDR3 protein. Of approximately 99,000 distinct CDR3 sequences listed, roughly a sixth are singletons. Input material: PBMCs or a T cell subset sorted from them (not recorded which). The receptors originated from a man younger than 35 who had mild COVID-19 (a few samples of this study predate the infection). Cell type and time point are not known.

This chain joins TRBV7-2 and TRBJ2-2; D is uncertain. This CDR3 contains 14 residues. Trimming shortened V by 7 bases and J by 6 bases, and 15 bases separated the two germline ends. Germline V CDR1 and CDR2: SGHTA, FQGNSA. The CDR3 sequence is CASKPLMTAGELFF. The CDR3 DNA is TGTGCCAGCAAGCCCCTCATGACCGCCGGGGAGCTGTTTTTT.

This clonotype appeared a few times. V and J are TRBV10-3 and TRBJ1-6; no clear D. Looked up from germline, CDR1 is ENHRY and CDR2 is SYGVKD. Between the trimmed V and J ends, which lost 0 bases and 3 bases, there was a span of 3 bases. The CDR3 contains 14 residues. The CDR3 here is CAISESGYNSPLHF. For the CDR3, the DNA is TGTGCCATCAGTGAGTCCGGCTATAATTCACCCCTCCACTTT.

In this sample, this clonotype turned up many times. V and J are TRBV7-2 and TRBJ2-5, with D perhaps given as TRBD1 or TRBD2 (5 bases each). The length of the CDR3 is 13 residues. Trimming took off 3 bases at V and 6 bases at J, with 11 bases between the two ends. Germline CDR1 reads SGHTA; CDR2 reads FQGNSA. CDR3 sequence: CASSLRGEKTQYF. In DNA, the CDR3 is TGTGCCAGCAGCTTGAGGGGCGAAAAGACCCAGTACTTC. The full variable domain, rest sourced from reference TRBV7-2 and TRBJ2-5, is GAGVSQSPSNKVTEKGKDVELRCDPISGHTALYWYRQSLGQGLEFLIYFQGNSAPDKSGLPSDRFSAERTGGSVSTLTIQRTQQEDSAVYLCASSLRGEKTQYFGPGTRLLVL.

The chain links TRBV20-1 to TRBJ2-7; TRBD2 aligns across 12 bases. Trimming took 2 bases from V and 7 from J; bases not matched to a gene: 6. The CDR3 runs to 14 residues. CDR1 DFQATT and CDR2 SNEGSKA come from the germline V gene (reference sequence). CDR3 bases: TGCAGTGCTAGACCTAGCGGGGGGGCGAGTGAGCAGTACGTC. Translation gives CSARPSGGASEQYV.

This clonotype was counted between two and nine times. The genes are TRBV9 and TRBJ1-6, with a tentative D call TRBD1 (5 bases). In germline, CDR1 is SGDLS, CDR2 YYNGEE. The V and J ends lost 1 base and 9 bases respectively, with 11 bases between them. This CDR3 has 14 amino acids. The CDR3 loop reads CASSVSGGSSPLHF. CDR3 nucleotides: TGTGCCAGCAGCGTATCCGGGGGTAGTTCACCCCTCCACTTT. The entire variable domain, with the rest obtained from reference TRBV9 and TRBJ1-6, is as follows: DSGVTQTPKHLITATGQRVTLRCSPRSGDLSVYWYQQSLDQGLQFLIQYYNGEERAKGNILERFSAQQFPDLHSELNLSSLELGDSALYFCASSVSGGSSPLHFGNGTRLTVT.

This clonotype was counted between two and nine times. V usage is TRBV12-3 or TRBV12-4 and J usage is TRBJ1-1; 9 nucleotides match TRBD1. V dropped 3 bases and J dropped 9; count of bases not matched to a gene: 8. CDR3 length: 14 residues. The CDR3 coding sequence is TGTGCCAGCAGTTTCCTCGGACAGGGGACAAAAGCTTTCTTT. Its protein is CASSFLGQGTKAFF.

The V and J genes are TRBV4-1 and TRBJ1-2; D may be TRBD1 (5 bases). Germline CDR1 reads MGHRA; CDR2 reads YSYEKL. This CDR3 comprises 14 residues. Trimming cost V 4 bases and J 7 bases, with 16 bases left between them. The CDR3 nucleotides read TGCGCCAGCAGCCTCGGGACCCCACTCTCTGGCTACACCTTC. Translating gives CASSLGTPLSGYTF.

This rearrangement joins TRBV6-2 or TRBV6-3 to TRBJ2-1; D is possibly TRBD2 (6 bases). The germline V gene encodes CDR1 MNHEY and CDR2 SVGEGT. This CDR3 is 16 amino acids long. V was shortened by 10 bases and J by 0 bases, with 19 bases between the two germline ends. The CDR3 DNA follows: TGTGCCACCACCGCGGGGACGGTAAGCTCCTACAATGAGCAGTTCTTC. Amino acid sequence: CATTAGTVSSYNEQFF.

Details on this clonotype: The germline gene is not matched at one end of the junction; a read error may be the cause. The CDR3 bases are TGTGCCAGCAGCTTAGCCTTCCGGGACGTAGTATGCTTC. It specifies CASSLAFRDVVCF. This chain uses TRBV7-9 with TRBJ2-5, with D perhaps assigned TRBD1 or TRBD2 (5 bases each). This CDR3 region has 13 residues. From germline, CDR1 is SEHNR and CDR2 FQNEAQ (reference sequence). The whole variable domain, remainder taken from reference TRBV7-9 and TRBJ2-5, is DTGVSQNPRHKITKRGQNVTFRCDPISEHNRLYWYRQTLGQGPEFLTYFQNEAQLEKSRLLSDRFSAERPKGSFSTLEIQRTEQGDSAMYLCASSLAFRDVVCFGPGTRLLVL.

J is TRBJ2-5 and V is TRBV9; TRBD2 matches at 11 bases. The CDR3 length is 16 residues. The V gene's germline CDR1 is SGDLS and CDR2 YYNGEE. Trimming cost V 4 bases and J 5 bases; bases outside gene matches: 10. DNA for the CDR3: TGTGCCAGCAGCATCCGACTAGCGGGGAGGGTGGAGACCCAGTACTTC. Translating it yields CASSIRLAGRVETQYF. Together with reference TRBV9 and TRBJ2-5, the CDR3 gives the full variable domain: DSGVTQTPKHLITATGQRVTLRCSPRSGDLSVYWYQQSLDQGLQFLIQYYNGEERAKGNILERFSAQQFPDLHSELNLSSLELGDSALYFCASSIRLAGRVETQYFGPGTRLLVL.

A few counts support this clonotype. The chain combines TRBV4-2 with TRBJ2-5; D unclear. This CDR3 region has 14 residues. CDR1 is LGHNA, CDR2 YNFKEQ, per germline. V was pared by 0 bases and J by 5 bases, with 10 bases between. The CDR3 DNA reads as TGTGCCAGCAGCCAAGAGGTAGGAACGGAGACCCAGTACTTC. It is translated as CASSQEVGTETQYF.

This clonotype was observed a few times. The CDR3 is CASRIGQGGDEQYF. CDR3 DNA sequence: TGTGCCAGCAGGATAGGACAGGGCGGCGACGAGCAGTACTTC. The chain has TRBV12-3 or TRBV12-4 and TRBJ2-7; 8 bases agree with TRBD1. V was pared by 6 bases and J by 5 bases, with 9 bases of the junction left unmatched. The CDR3 contains 14 residues.

The chain links TRBV7-9 to TRBJ2-5, with 7 positions matching TRBD1. V dropped 4 bases and J dropped 1; count of bases not matched to a gene: 3. Germline V CDR1 and CDR2: SEHNR, FQNEAQ (reference sequence). CDR3 size: 14 residues. CDR3 coding DNA: TGTGCCAGCAGCTACCGGACAGGCCAAGAGACCCAGTACTTC. Protein product: CASSYRTGQETQYF.

This clonotype was seen a few times. The genes are TRBV5-1 and TRBJ2-1; 7 positions agree with TRBD1. The CDR3 is 14 residues long. Germline trimming cut 4 bases from V and 0 bases from J; bases unmatched to any gene: 1. Germline loops: CDR1 SGHRS, CDR2 YFSETQ. The CDR3 bases are TGCGCCAGCAGCCCAGGGGGCTCCTACAATGAGCAGTTCTTC. This translates into CASSPGGSYNEQFF.

This clonotype was counted ten times or more. The chain links TRBV5-5 to TRBJ2-1; D might be TRBD2 (7 bases). Trimming shortened V by 3 bases and J by 8 bases, and 21 bases separated the two germline ends. The germline gives CDR1 SGHKS, CDR2 YYEKEE (reference sequence). This CDR3 spans 16 amino acids. The CDR3 DNA is TGTGCCAGCAGCTCCGGTCTGGGGGGGCATATCGATGAGCAGTTCTTC. It translates to CASSSGLGGHIDEQFF.

This rearrangement joins TRBV24-1 to TRBJ2-5, with 12 bases that match TRBD2. Unmatched junction bases numbered 3, after V lost 3 bases and J lost 2 bases. The CDR3 length is 16 residues. Germline CDR1 is KGHDR and CDR2 is SFDVKD. Written as DNA, the CDR3 is TGTGCCACCAGTGATCCGACTAGCGGGAGACAAGAGACCCAGTACTTC. Translated: CATSDPTSGRQETQYF.

A single count supports this clonotype. This chain links TRBV5-5 with TRBJ1-2; 11 nucleotides align to TRBD1. The V and J ends lost 4 bases and 7 bases, in that order; junction bases with no gene match: 6. CDR1 and CDR2 from the germline V gene are SGHKS and YYEKEE (reference sequence). The CDR3 consists of 14 residues. CDR3 sequence reads: CASSPGQGASGYTF. The CDR3 DNA is TGTGCCAGCAGCCCCGGACAGGGGGCCAGTGGCTACACCTTC.

V is TRBV5-1 and J is TRBJ1-1, with a weak D call TRBD1 (5 bases). V was clipped by 6 bases and J by 2 bases, with 14 bases between them. CDR1 and CDR2 from the germline V gene are SGHRS and YFSETQ. The CDR3 has 14 residues. CDR3 bases: TGCGCCAGCACCCAGGCGGGGGTAAACACTGAAGCTTTCTTT. Translating gives CASTQAGVNTEAFF.